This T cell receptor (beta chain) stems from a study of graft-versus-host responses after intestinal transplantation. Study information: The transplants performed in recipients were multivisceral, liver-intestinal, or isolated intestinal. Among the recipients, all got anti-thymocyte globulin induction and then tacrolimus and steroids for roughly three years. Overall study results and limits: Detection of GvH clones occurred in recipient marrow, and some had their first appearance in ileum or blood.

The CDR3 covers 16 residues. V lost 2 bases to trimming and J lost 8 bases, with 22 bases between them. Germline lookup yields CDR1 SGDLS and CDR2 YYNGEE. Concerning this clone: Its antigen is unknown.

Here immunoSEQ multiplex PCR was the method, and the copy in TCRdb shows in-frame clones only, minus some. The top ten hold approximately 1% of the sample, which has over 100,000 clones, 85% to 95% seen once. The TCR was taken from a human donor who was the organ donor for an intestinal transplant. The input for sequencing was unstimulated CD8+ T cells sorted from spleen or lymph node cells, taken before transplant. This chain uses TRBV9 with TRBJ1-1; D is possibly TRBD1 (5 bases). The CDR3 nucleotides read TGTGCCAGCAGCGTCTCACCGCCCCAGGGTGACTGGGAAGCTTTCTTT. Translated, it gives CASSVSPPQGDWEAFF.